This record concerns one T cell receptor (beta chain) sequence. This sample stems from a study of blood T cells in healthy people across ages. It was with a sample-barcoded 5' primer and a J-beta primer mix that a second PCR of about 6 to 12 cycles was run. In TCRdb, the 5' RACE reads were re-called with MiXCR into one record per CDR3 protein. The sample lists over 1.5 million distinct CDR3 sequences; approximately 50% were seen once. Germline CDR1 and CDR2: LGHNA and YNFKEQ. This CDR3 has 13 amino acids. V was clipped by 4 bases and J by 4 bases, with 10 bases between them. The sequenced sample was blood. This receptor was taken from a woman aged 35 to 49 in good health. The chain is built from TRBV4-2 and TRBJ2-5; D uncertain. The CDR3 DNA reads as TGTGCCAGCAGCCGGGTTGTAGGAGAGACCCAGTACTTC. Amino acid sequence: CASSRVVGETQYF.